This T cell receptor beta chain was sequenced during a study of cytomegalovirus exposure and HLA in healthy donors (dated by TCRdb to the late 2010s). In the study overall: An earlier analysis of approximately 550 of the donors reported approximately 270 Gb of sequence data and 100 million to 140 million unique TCR beta sequences from roughly 200 million T cells. Class I and class II HLA loci were covered by the typing at four-digit resolution. To decide whether each TCR beta V gene segment behaved as functional or pseudogenic, an earlier analysis of fewer than 750 of the donors relied on high-throughput TCR beta sequencing. A separate validation cohort of 100 to 150 different subjects was used in addition to the approximately 700-subject first cohort. Among some 400 genotyped donors of the cohort, an average of around 240,000 unique TCR beta nucleotide sequences was sequenced per donor, of which approximately 19% were non-productive. To predict cytomegalovirus infection status, the study brought together high-throughput TCR immunosequencing, statistical association of individual TCRs with disease status, and machine learning. The number of typed donors differed by locus: roughly 620-640 for A, B, C, DRB1 and DQB1; some 500 for DQA1; some 590 for DPA1; and 400 to 480 for DPB1. An early release covering roughly 600 HLA-typed donors comprised around 300 gigabases of sequencing data and around 86 million unique TCR sequences. The study used immunosequencing to profile the T cell repertoires of 600 to 850 subjects and linked those repertoires to cytomegalovirus serostatus. A later genetic analysis used genome-wide SNP genotypes for about 55% of the 666 donors, treating that subset as a discovery cohort. In a later analysis, previously published TCR beta repertoires from about 670 donors were re-analyzed and high-resolution HLA genotyping was added so that TCR occurrence patterns could be studied. Of the 350 to 450 genotyped donors, around 81% fell in the genetic ancestry cluster associated with self-reported Caucasian donors. In the later analysis, no new phenotypic data were used to find candidate immune exposures; instead, reliance was placed on TCR beta sequences and their occurrence across donors. All discovery cohort repertoires had been generated on a single sequencing platform. Donor age, sex, ethnicity and CMV serostatus were compiled alongside the repertoire data. The study aimed to test whether signatures of past pathogen exposure could be identified by cataloging public T cell receptors. About five DR-DQ haplotypes were treated as single units for association and clustering because of strong linkage in the cohort. Broader findings and caveats from the paper: A group of highly shared sequence variants was considered likely to be a technical artifact of the sequencing pipeline. In vitro tests confirmed that a few of the cytomegalovirus-associated TCR beta chains recognize cytomegalovirus antigens. A further reported finding was that TCR beta sequences accurately predicted the HLA-A and HLA-B alleles for most subjects in the first cohort. Because counts were too low, fewer than 20 rarely observed V segments, including chromosome 9 orphons, were excluded from the earlier analysis of around 590 of the donors. An earlier analysis of around 500 of the donors showed that most TCR beta V segments appeared in productive rearrangements either about 90% or about 30% of the time, which broadly matched IMGT annotations. Immune exposure information for the cohort was limited to CMV serostatus. In a later genetic analysis, a missense DCLRE1C variant was associated with V-gene and J-gene trimming of TCR beta chains, and the association was replicated in an independent cohort. Because HLA typing was missing for some donors at each locus, association tests included only the typed subset. While some public TCRs were present in many individuals, most TCR sequences turned up only very rarely across donors. It was suggested by the authors that the approach could potentially be generalized to other disease states and immunological phenotypes. The classifier was reported to diagnose cytomegalovirus status with high specificity and sensitivity in both the original and validation cohorts. Compared with the roughly 700-donor mean, donors in an Asian-associated ancestry cluster had fewer N-insertions in productive TCRs, according to a later genetic analysis. In a later analysis, HLA-associated TCR beta chains were found to be more clonally expanded and to have lower generation probabilities than equally common non-associated chains. Presence/absence analyses assumed roughly uniform sequencing depth across donors, an assumption that may not hold. The 87-base-pair reads could not distinguish some IMGT-functional V segments, including TRBV6-2 and TRBV6-3, so those segments were excluded. Linkage disequilibrium might explain the correlated functional status among segregating V segments, but an unknown experimental factor could not be excluded. A total of roughly 160 TCR beta chains were listed by the study as associated with cytomegalovirus. At a false discovery rate of 0.05, a later analysis linked approximately 18,000 TCR beta sequences to specific HLA alleles. Assigning TCR associations to individual alleles was difficult when HLA alleles, especially DR and DQ, strongly co-occurred. In a later analysis, most CMV-associated TCR beta chains were found to appear HLA-restricted, with HLA associations seemingly driven largely by CMV exposure. In a later analysis, TCR association rates were found to vary across HLA loci, with the most associated TCRs seen for DRB1 alleles and the fewest for HLA-C alleles. Only TCR beta chains were sequenced in this cohort, and the absence of alpha or paired-chain data limited detectable features. Several of the top co-occurrence clusters appeared to be linked to parvovirus B19, influenza, CMV and Epstein-Barr virus, according to a later analysis.

The CDR3 starts with the cysteine, ends with the phenylalanine, and has 16 residues. Only the CDR3 DNA is retained, 48 bases long and in frame from the first base. V is trimmed back by 0 bases and J by 15 bases, and the junction contains 13 bases that no gene match accounts for. In the germline V gene, CDR1 corresponds to MGHRA and CDR2 to YSYEKL. Worth noting for this clone: What this receptor recognizes is not known. No much larger clone exists at a distance of one base, and base qualities are not known.

In total, roughly 710 healthy bone marrow donors made up the cohort. All cohort members were sampled while nominally healthy, although unrecorded immune exposures were likely present. The donor was CMV seronegative and was included in the group of a few hundred seronegative cohort members. Each donor provided a peripheral blood sample, and peripheral blood mononuclear cells were used for TCR beta sequencing. Genomic DNA extraction from the blood cell samples was performed with the Qiagen DNeasy Blood Extraction Kit. Libraries came from the immunoSEQ multiplex PCR assay. For the multiplex PCR, a mixture combining 60 forward primers for TCR Vbeta segments and 13 reverse primers for TCR Jbeta segments was used. The CDR3 region of rearranged TCR beta genes was amplified from genomic DNA with a multiplex PCR assay. The amplified TCR beta libraries were sequenced on the Illumina HiSeq System as 87-base-pair reads. The published analysis was carried out like this. A later analysis counted about 76 million unique TCR beta chains across the 640 or so repertoires, and about 10 million of these chains were shared by at least two donors. A nearest-neighbor algorithm error-corrected the raw reads and collapsed the reads into unique sequences, merging closely related sequences to remove PCR and sequencing errors. Alignment of CDR3 sequences to IMGT reference sequences was used to assign V, D and J gene segments. Each retained sequence needed at least a six-nucleotide match to both a V gene segment and a J gene segment. A rearrangement counted as productive if the CDR3 had no stop codons and remained in frame with V and J, and every other rearrangement counted as non-productive. Following IMGT convention, CDR3 was defined as the stretch from the second conserved V-encoded cysteine to the conserved J-encoded phenylalanine. The earlier analysis of 450 to 750 of the donors excluded any sequence lacking an unambiguous match to a single V gene segment. In an earlier analysis of 587 of the donors, V segments were called functional above 56.7% productive rearrangements and were called segregating when the between-donor standard deviation exceeded 5%. To diagnose cytomegalovirus status from the catalog of TCR beta chain sequences, a statistical classification framework was built. In a later analysis, TCR nucleotide sequences were compared against IMGT/GENE-DB human TR gene sequences so that V and J genes could be assigned. A later analysis assigned CDR3 sequences and most-parsimonious VDJ recombination scenarios with the TCRdist pipeline. In a later analysis, each TCR beta chain was defined by its CDR3 amino acid sequence together with its V-gene family, and reads lacking a unique V-gene family were excluded. A later analysis removed 500 to 650 highly shared, low-generation-probability nucleotide sequences to deal with suspected cross-contamination and a sequencing artifact. A later analysis calculated a clonal expansion index for each public chain from normalized within-repertoire ranks of inferred template counts. In a later analysis, generation probabilities were computed using a VDJ recombination model fitted to out-of-frame rearrangements, and the results were checked against IGoR. Hypergeometric tests were used in a later analysis to score TCR-TCR, TCR-HLA and TCR-CMV co-occurrence, with a repertoire-size bias correction applied to the TCR pairs. False discovery rates were estimated in a later analysis by permuting HLA or CMV assignments 20 times. A later analysis grouped co-occurring TCRs with DBSCAN, adding TCRdist sequence similarity when clustering within HLA-allele-positive subsets. Co-occurrence clustering excluded repertoires with fewer than 30,000 or more than 120,000 public chains, plus five with anomalous nucleotide sharing. The immuneACCESS repertoire file appears here via TCRdb, limited to in-frame rearrangements. These files lack a portion of the clones; in checked studies, under half of the deficit traces to unresolved V genes, and the cause of the others is not known. The V and J calls and clone size are taken from that table; D and trimming were inferred from the DNA. The sample data list 150,000 to 180,000 clones, and over 65% of these were observed just once. Roughly 4.2% of the sample belongs to the ten largest clones.

This sequence was found in a woman aged 40 to 50 in good health and CMV-seronegative. The rearrangement combines TRBV4-1 with TRBJ2-1, with 11 central nucleotides matching TRBD2. Sequencing was performed on PBMCs. The base sequence is TGCGCCAGCAGCCAAGATTTTCTAGCGGGGGGTAGGGTGGCGTTCTTC. Translation gives CASSQDFLAGGRVAFF.